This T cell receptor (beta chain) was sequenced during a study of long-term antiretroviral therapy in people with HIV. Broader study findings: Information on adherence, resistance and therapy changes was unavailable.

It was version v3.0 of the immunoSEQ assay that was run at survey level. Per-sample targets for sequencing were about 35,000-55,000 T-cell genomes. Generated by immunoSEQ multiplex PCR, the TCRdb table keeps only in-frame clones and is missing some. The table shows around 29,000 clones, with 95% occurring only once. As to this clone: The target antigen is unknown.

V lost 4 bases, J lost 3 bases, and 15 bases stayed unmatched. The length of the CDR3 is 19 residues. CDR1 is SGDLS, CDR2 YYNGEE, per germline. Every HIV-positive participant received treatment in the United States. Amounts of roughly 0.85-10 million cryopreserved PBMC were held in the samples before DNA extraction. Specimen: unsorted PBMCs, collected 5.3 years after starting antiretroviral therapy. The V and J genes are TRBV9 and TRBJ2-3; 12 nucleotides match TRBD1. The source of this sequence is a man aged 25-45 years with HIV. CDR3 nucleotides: TGTGCCAGCAGCTCGGGGGACAGGGGGCGCGGAACCCAAACAGATACGCAGTATTTT. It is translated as CASSSGDRGRGTQTDTQYF. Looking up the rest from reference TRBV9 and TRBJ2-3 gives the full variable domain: DSGVTQTPKHLITATGQRVTLRCSPRSGDLSVYWYQQSLDQGLQFLIQYYNGEERAKGNILERFSAQQFPDLHSELNLSSLELGDSALYFCASSSGDRGRGTQTDTQYFGPGTRLTVL.